This TCR beta chain was found in a study of CD8 T cells in Susac syndrome. RNA amounts of about 0.45 to 1 ug underwent reverse transcription with random hexamers. A multiplex approach, immunoSEQ multiplex PCR, amplified TCR beta CDR3 across 54 Vbeta and 13 Jbeta. Each CDR3 protein gets one entry after TCRdb re-called the immunoSEQ multiplex PCR reads with MiXCR. The table shows 150,000 to 200,000 distinct CDR3 sequences, with 90% to 95% occurring only once. Through negative isolation, CD4+ and CD8+ T cells were obtained, while TEMRA cells were enriched using FACS. Sequenced: CD4+ T cells from PBMCs. This sequence originates from a human donor in good health.

CDR3 region: CASSFGGQGYSPLHF. DNA of the CDR3: TGTGCCAGCAGTTTTGGAGGGCAGGGGTATTCACCCCTCCACTTT. The chain has TRBV27 and TRBJ1-6; weak D call: TRBD1 (6 bases). Germline CDR1 MNHEY, CDR2 SMNVEV (reference sequence). V was pared by 3 bases and J by 8 bases, with 14 bases between. The CDR3 covers 15 residues.